This T cell receptor (beta chain) was sequenced during a study of CD8+ T cells in alopecia areata. Across the study: Treated patients received severity scores based on the percentage of scalp area affected.

Comments on this clone: What it binds is not known.

As for treatment: oral pan-JAK inhibitor, 5-10 mg twice daily. Findings and caveats of the study: Lesional scalp displayed greater clonality than normal scalp, most notably in alopecia totalis/universalis. Tofacitinib significantly brought down scalp clonality and expanded CD8+ clones among top 100.

Reverse transcription of extracted RNA yielded cDNA, which provided the sequencing template. Measured with immunoSEQ multiplex PCR; TCRdb has only the in-frame clones, and not every one. There are about 140,000 clones in the sample; around 87% occur only once, and approximately 13% lies in the top ten. Germline V gives CDR1 SNHLY, CDR2 FYNNEI. V gave up 6 bases and J gave up 1 base, with 21 bases separating them. The CDR3 runs to 17 residues. The material sequenced was CD8+ T cells sorted from blood, taken at week 4, from a patient treated with tofacitinib. The receptor was isolated from a human donor with alopecia areata. V and J are TRBV2 and TRBJ1-1; maybe TRBD1 (5 bases). The DNA for the CDR3 is TGTGCCAGCAGGAAGGAAGACAGTCAAGTATCGAACACTGAAGCTTTCTTT. It specifies CASRKEDSQVSNTEAFF. Combining the CDR3 with reference TRBV2 and TRBJ1-1 gives the whole variable domain EPEVTQTPSHQVTQMGQEVILRCVPISNHLYFYWYRQILGQKVEFLVSFYNNEISEKSEIFDDQFSVERPDGSNFTLKIRSTKLEDSAMYFCASRKEDSQVSNTEAFFGQGTRLTVV.